This note documents a single TCR beta chain sequence. This entry is derived from a study of cytotoxic CD8 clonotypes in ibrutinib-treated CLL. Clones were read by immunoSEQ multiplex PCR, and TCRdb kept only the in-frame ones, dropping some. The sample carries 160,000 or so clones, approximately 84% recorded once. The sample in question was PBMCs, obtained after 24 months of ibrutinib treatment. The origin of this receptor is a human donor with chronic lymphocytic leukemia.

The CDR3 DNA reads as TGTGCCCGAGGGGGGATTCAAGGCTACACCTTC. It yields the protein CARGGIQGYTF. The rearrangement links TRBV30 to TRBJ1-2, with D perhaps TRBD1 (6 bases). The CDR3 length is 11 residues. The V end was cut by 8 bases, the J end by 8 bases, with 15 bases between. Germline CDR1 reads GTSNPN; CDR2 reads SVGIG (reference sequence).